These 13 T cell receptor beta chains came from one sample sequenced in a study of blood T cell repertoires in COVID-19. Using immunoSEQ multiplex PCR, the repertoire was profiled, and TCRdb retains in-frame clones only, with some absent. Of 150,000 to 200,000 clones listed, around 90% are singletons. Sequenced: peripheral blood. All receptors derive from a human donor in a cohort sampled during active COVID-19.

This chain links TRBV9 with TRBJ2-7, with TRBD1 identical over 8 bases. Germline V CDR1 and CDR2: SGDLS, YYNGEE. Trimming removed 7 bases from V and 2 bases from J; junction bases left unmatched: 8. This CDR3 has 14 amino acids. This CDR3 is CASSTGDSTYEQYF. The CDR3 nucleotides read TGTGCCAGCTCGACAGGGGACTCCACCTACGAGCAGTACTTC.

The chain joins TRBV6-6 to TRBJ1-3, with TRBD1 matching over 8 bases. V gave up 0 bases and J gave up 4 bases; unmatched junction bases: 5. The V gene's germline CDR1 is MNHNY and CDR2 SVGAGI (reference sequence). The CDR3 sequence is 16 residues long. The CDR3 DNA reads as TGTGCCAGCAGTTACTCGGTGACAGGGGACGGAAACACCATATATTTT. This encodes CASSYSVTGDGNTIYF.

The gene calls are TRBV3-1 (or the pseudogene TRBV3-2) and TRBJ2-5; 7 bases are a match to TRBD2. Germline V gene sequence: CDR1 LGHDT, CDR2 YNNKEL (reference sequence). CDR3 size: 17 residues. The V segment lost 3 bases and the J segment 2 bases; nucleotides outside the gene matches: 12. The CDR3 loop reads CASSQQPGGPKQETQYF. The CDR3 region has the DNA TGTGCCAGCAGCCAGCAACCGGGAGGCCCTAAGCAAGAGACCCAGTACTTC.

The chain has TRBV4-1 and TRBJ2-7, with 8 bases matching TRBD1. The CDR3 is made up of 15 amino acids. Trimming took 1 base from V and 4 from J; bases not matched to a gene: 6. CDR1 and CDR2 from the germline V gene are MGHRA and YSYEKL. Here the CDR3 DNA reads TGCGCCAGCAGCCAAGTAGCAGGGGGCTCATACGAGCAGTACTTC. This gives the protein CASSQVAGGSYEQYF.

The chain uses TRBV3-1 (or the pseudogene TRBV3-2) and TRBJ2-1; D unresolved. Trimming took 4 bases from V and 4 from J, leaving 14 bases between them. CDR3 size: 15 residues. The germline V gene encodes CDR1 LGHDT and CDR2 YNNKEL (reference sequence). CDR3 coding DNA: TGTGCCAGCAGCCTCTTGGCTTCCCCGTACAATGAGCAGTTCTTC. This encodes CASSLLASPYNEQFF.

This clone is a singleton in its sample. V gene TRBV10-3 combines with J gene TRBJ2-1; 11 nucleotides match TRBD2. V lost 10 bases to trimming and J lost 3 bases; unmatched junction nucleotides: 8. CDR3 length: 15 amino acids. Germline assignment: CDR1 ENHRY and CDR2 SYGVKD. CDR3 bases: TGTGCCACGCAAGGTACTAGCGGGGGCTACAATGAGCAGTTCTTC. It codes for CATQGTSGGYNEQFF.

The genes are TRBV6-1 and TRBJ1-1; D unclear. This CDR3 spans 13 amino acids. Per the germline V gene, CDR1 is MNHNS and CDR2 is SASEGT. Trimming cost V 0 bases and J 10 bases, with 12 bases left between them. Here the CDR3 reads CASSEAPTLGAFF. CDR3 DNA: TGTGCCAGCAGTGAAGCGCCGACACTTGGAGCTTTCTTT.

This clone was seen a few times. DNA for the CDR3: TGCGCCAGCAGCTTGGCAGGGGGCAGTAATGAAAAACTGTTTTTT. Translated, it gives CASSLAGGSNEKLFF. The rearrangement links TRBV5-1 to TRBJ1-4, with TRBD1 matching 8 bases. This CDR3 has 15 residues. V lost 0 bases to trimming and J lost 4 bases; unmatched junction nucleotides: 2. Germline values: CDR1 SGHRS, CDR2 YFSETQ.

This chain connects TRBV11-2 to TRBJ2-7; D remains ambiguous. Trimming removed 6 bases from V and 0 bases from J, with 9 bases in between. The germline gives CDR1 SGHAT, CDR2 FQNNGV. This CDR3 has 13 residues. CDR3 amino acids: CASRQSSSYEQYF. CDR3 DNA: TGTGCCAGCAGACAGAGCAGCTCCTACGAGCAGTACTTC.

CDR3 protein: CASSSSPGQTYSGNTIYF. The CDR3 DNA reads TGCGCCAGCAGCTCAAGCCCCGGACAGACCTACTCTGGAAACACCATATATTTT. The rearrangement links TRBV5-1 to TRBJ1-3, with a tentative D call TRBD1 (6 bases). The CDR3 contains 18 residues. Germline V gene lookup returns CDR1 SGHRS and CDR2 YFSETQ. V shed 3 bases and J shed 0 bases, with 19 bases lying between them.

The chain couples TRBV11-2 to TRBJ2-7; perhaps TRBD1 as D (6 bases). The CDR3 has 14 residues. The V and J ends lost 2 bases and 1 base respectively, with 9 bases between them. Germline V CDR1 and CDR2: SGHAT, FQNNGV. CDR3 protein: CASSLSTGSYEQYF. For the CDR3, the DNA is TGTGCCAGCAGCTTATCGACAGGTTCCTACGAGCAGTACTTC.

In its sample, this clone was seen once. J is TRBJ2-7 and V is TRBV4-1; a possible D gene is TRBD1 (6 bases). This CDR3 has 14 amino acids. Germline V gives CDR1 MGHRA, CDR2 YSYEKL. Trimming stripped 2 bases from V and 4 bases from J, with 12 bases between. DNA for the CDR3: TGCGCCAGCAGCCAACTTCAGGGGTGGTACGAGCAGTACTTC. It codes for CASSQLQGWYEQYF.

The chain joins TRBV7-9 to TRBJ2-3; D not resolved. V was cut by 3 bases and J by 0 bases, with 4 bases left in between. This CDR3 region has 13 residues. The germline V gene has CDR1 SEHNR and CDR2 FQNEAQ (reference sequence). This CDR3 is CASSFPSTDTQYF. The DNA of the CDR3 is TGTGCCAGCAGCTTTCCTAGCACAGATACGCAGTATTTT.